Below, 24 T cell receptor beta chains from the same sample are listed, as sequenced in a study of blood T cells in healthy people across ages. A second PCR of 7 to 11 cycles used a sample-barcoded 5' primer and a J-beta primer mix. From the 5' RACE reads, TCRdb called clonotypes with MiXCR, one entry per CDR3 protein. This table holds 700,000 to 850,000 distinct CDR3 sequences, about 53% found once. The sample consisted of blood. These TCRs come from a man aged 80 or over in good health.

The V gene is TRBV28, the J gene TRBJ1-5; no firm D call. V was shortened by 3 bases and J by 11 bases, with 11 bases between the two germline ends. Germline V gene data show CDR1 as MDHEN and CDR2 as SYDVKM. The CDR3 is 12 residues long. The CDR3 reads CASSLSIRTQHF. CDR3 nucleotide sequence: TGTGCCAGCAGTTTGTCCATCAGGACCCAGCATTTT.

The CDR3: CSATRVAGGPPPGYNEQFF. The DNA for the CDR3 is TGCAGTGCTACCCGAGTAGCGGGAGGCCCGCCCCCAGGGTACAATGAGCAGTTCTTC. The rearrangement joins TRBV20-1 to TRBJ2-1, with 10 bases that match TRBD2. After removal of 4 bases from V and 4 bases from J, the junction contained 19 bases not matched to a gene. Germline CDR1 and CDR2: DFQATT and SNEGSKA (reference sequence). The CDR3 has 19 residues.

V is TRBV28 and J is TRBJ2-3; 10 bases are a match to TRBD1. The closer fit of TRBJ2-7 to the DNA end suggests the J call may be wrong. Germline V CDR1 and CDR2: MDHEN, SYDVKM. The CDR3 runs 14 residues. The CDR3 spells CATQTGGAADTQYF. The CDR3 DNA sequence: TGTGCCACGCAGACAGGGGGCGCAGCAGATACGCAGTACTTC.

The V and J genes are TRBV20-1 and TRBJ1-2; D unresolved. Germline V CDR1 and CDR2: DFQATT, SNEGSKA (reference sequence). The CDR3 length is 12 residues. The ends were cut back, 1 base at V and 6 bases at J, with 9 bases in the middle. As DNA, the CDR3 is TGCAGTGCTAGAGGCCCCGGTAATGGCTACACCTTC. Translating it yields CSARGPGNGYTF.

This chain uses TRBV6-6 with TRBJ2-7; either TRBD1 or TRBD2 may fit D (6 bases each). The V gene lost 2 bases and the J gene lost 0 bases, with 8 bases spanning the gap. The CDR3 length is 14 residues. Germline V gene lookup returns CDR1 MNHNY and CDR2 SVGAGI (reference sequence). The CDR3 DNA is TGTGCCAGCAGTTACAGGGGGGTCTCCTACGAGCAGTACTTC. Protein sequence: CASSYRGVSYEQYF.

This clonotype was counted between two and nine times. This rearrangement joins TRBV6-5 to TRBJ1-2; TRBD1 might be the D (5 bases). This CDR3 region has 11 residues. Trimming removed 6 bases at V and 8 bases at J, with 10 bases between. CDR1 is MNHEY, CDR2 SVGAGI, per germline. The CDR3 reads CASRGAGGYTF. As DNA, the CDR3 is TGTGCCAGCAGAGGGGCGGGCGGCTACACCTTC.

The V call is TRBV5-1, the J call TRBJ2-1; TRBD2 aligns across 8 bases. The length of the CDR3 is 15 residues. CDR1 is SGHRS and CDR2 is YFSETQ in the germline V gene. V was clipped by 0 bases and J by 7 bases; unmatched bases: 6. CDR3: CASSLGAGVTNEQFF. The DNA for the CDR3 is TGCGCCAGCAGCTTGGGAGCGGGAGTAACGAATGAGCAGTTCTTC.

The genes are TRBV9 and TRBJ2-5; D is possibly TRBD1 (6 bases). The J call could be wrong; TRBJ2-7 is a better fit for the DNA end. CDR3 length: 14 amino acids. Per the germline V gene, CDR1 is SGDLS and CDR2 is YYNGEE. CDR3 sequence reads: CASSVESRGSEQYF. The CDR3 DNA reads as TGTGCCAGCAGCGTAGAGTCCAGGGGCTCCGAGCAGTACTTC.

The V and J genes are TRBV7-9 and TRBJ1-2, with a tentative D call TRBD1 (6 bases). The CDR3 has 16 amino acids. V was cut by 5 bases and J by 4 bases, with 20 bases left in between. CDR1 is SEHNR, CDR2 FQNEAQ, per germline (reference sequence). Written as DNA, the CDR3 is TGTGCCAGCAGCCCTTTATTGCCCCAGGGGTCCTATGGCTACACCTTC. This encodes CASSPLLPQGSYGYTF.

The rearrangement joins TRBV5-1 to TRBJ2-3, with 9 bases matching TRBD1. J was trimmed by 5 bases and V by 0 bases; bases with no gene match: 7. The CDR3 is 16 residues long. Looked up from germline, CDR1 is SGHRS and CDR2 is YFSETQ. The CDR3 protein is CASSLGVGTGKDTQYF. CDR3 nucleotides: TGCGCCAGCAGCTTGGGAGTAGGGACAGGGAAAGATACGCAGTATTTT.

CDR3 bases: TGTGCCAGCAGCCAAGCAGAGAGCTCCTACGAGCAGTACTTC. Encoded protein: CASSQAESSYEQYF. This chain links TRBV6-6 with TRBJ2-7; D gene ambiguous. Looked up from germline, CDR1 is MNHNY and CDR2 is SVGAGI (reference sequence). The ends were cut back, 6 bases at V and 0 bases at J, with 12 bases in the middle. The CDR3 has 14 amino acids.

The chain couples TRBV12-3 or TRBV12-4 to TRBJ1-1; 7 bases are shared with TRBD1. V gave up 6 bases and J gave up 1 base; unmatched junction bases: 5. This CDR3 spans 14 amino acids. For the CDR3, the DNA is TGTGCCAGCAGCCGACAGGGTTGGAACACTGAAGCTTTCTTT. This sequence encodes CASSRQGWNTEAFF.

This clonotype was counted only a few times. Written as DNA, the CDR3 is TGTGCCAGCAGCTGGGGACTAGCGGGAGACAGATACGCGTATTTT. It encodes CASSWGLAGDRYAYF. The chain links TRBV11-2 to TRBJ2-3; TRBD2 matches at 14 bases. CDR3 length: 15 amino acids. With V trimmed by 4 bases and J by 14 bases, 11 bases remained unmatched. The germline gives CDR1 SGHAT, CDR2 FQNNGV.

The chain combines TRBV20-1 with TRBJ2-5, with 7 positions matching TRBD1. V lost 6 bases, J lost 3 bases, and 13 bases stayed unmatched. The CDR3 is 15 amino acids. Germline CDR1 and CDR2: DFQATT and SNEGSKA (reference sequence). CDR3 bases: TGCAGTGCCCGAGACCTGGGGACAGTGAAAGAGACCCAGTACTTC. It translates to CSARDLGTVKETQYF.

The chain has TRBV27 and TRBJ1-6; TRBD1 matches at 8 bases. The CDR3 runs to 20 residues. Germline assignment: CDR1 MNHEY and CDR2 SMNVEV (reference sequence). Trimming removed 6 bases from V and 0 bases from J; junction bases left unmatched: 16. This chain's CDR3 is CASSLSAGGRGNSYNSPLHF. As DNA, the CDR3 is TGTGCCAGCAGCTTAAGTGCAGGGGGCAGGGGAAACTCCTATAATTCACCCCTCCACTTT.

A remark on this clonotype: A single base separates this from a much larger clone, so it may be a read error. This sequence joins TRBV7-9 and TRBJ2-1; D is ambiguous. This CDR3 is built from 15 residues. Per germline, CDR1 SEHNR and CDR2 FQNEAQ (reference sequence). Here the CDR3 reads CASSAGDVVYNEQLF. The DNA for the CDR3 is TGTGCCAGCAGCGCTGGGGATGTCGTATACAATGAGCAGTTATTC.

The chain carries TRBV25-1 and TRBJ2-1; D is unresolved. The V gene lost 5 bases and the J gene lost 5 bases, with 10 bases spanning the gap. Germline V CDR1 and CDR2: MGHDK, SYGVNS. This CDR3 has 13 residues. CDR3 protein: CASSIGPNNEQFF. In DNA form, the CDR3 reads TGTGCCAGCAGTATAGGCCCCAACAATGAGCAGTTCTTC. Together with reference TRBV25-1 and TRBJ2-1, the CDR3 gives the full variable domain: EADIYQTPRYLVIGTGKKITLECSQTMGHDKMYWYQQDPGMELHLIHYSYGVNSTEKGDLSSESTVSRIRTEHFPLTLESARPSHTSQYLCASSIGPNNEQFFGPGTRLTVL.

The genes are TRBV12-3 or TRBV12-4 and TRBJ2-7; perhaps D is TRBD1 or TRBD2 (6 bases each). CDR3 length: 15 residues. Trimming took off 2 bases at V and 5 bases at J, with 16 bases between the two ends. The CDR3 bases are TGTGCCAGCAGTTTACGGAGGGGGGCGCTCCACGAGCAGTACTTC. Amino acid sequence: CASSLRRGALHEQYF.

This chain joins TRBV11-1 and TRBJ2-4, with 10 bases matching TRBD2. The V gene's germline CDR1 is SGHAT and CDR2 FQDESV (reference sequence). The CDR3 is made up of 17 amino acids. V lost 5 bases to trimming and J lost 1 base; unmatched junction nucleotides: 8. CDR3 amino acids: CASSHSSGRIAKNIQYF. CDR3 bases: TGTGCCAGCAGCCACTCTAGCGGGAGAATCGCCAAAAACATTCAGTACTTC.

This clonotype was detected a few times. V is TRBV13 and J is TRBJ2-1; possibly TRBD1 or TRBD2 for D (5 bases each). CDR1 and CDR2 (germline): PRHDT, FYEKMQ (reference sequence). The CDR3 is 16 amino acids. V lost 5 bases to trimming and J lost 0 bases, with 14 bases between them. CDR3 sequence: CASSHLRDRSYNEQFF. The CDR3 bases are TGTGCCAGCAGCCATCTCCGGGACCGCTCCTACAATGAGCAGTTCTTC. The whole variable domain, filled in from reference TRBV13 and TRBJ2-1, reads AAGVIQSPRHLIKEKRETATLKCYPIPRHDTVYWYQQGPGQDPQFLISFYEKMQSDKGSIPDRFSAQQFSDYHSELNMSSLELGDSALYFCASSHLRDRSYNEQFFGPGTRLTVL.

This rearrangement joins TRBV11-2 to TRBJ2-5; D gene unclear. The CDR3 contains 12 residues. Trimming removed 5 bases at V and 5 bases at J, with 9 bases between. Germline CDR1 reads SGHAT; CDR2 reads FQNNGV. Here the CDR3 reads CASSAPRETQYF. CDR3 in DNA: TGTGCCAGCAGCGCCCCTAGGGAGACCCAGTACTTC.

The chain employs TRBV5-1 and TRBJ2-7; D perhaps matches TRBD2 (5 bases). V was cut by 4 bases and J by 3 bases, with 11 bases left in between. This CDR3 is 13 amino acids long. CDR1 and CDR2 (germline): SGHRS, YFSETQ. CDR3 bases: TGCGCCAGCAGCCTACGGACTGTCTACGAGCAGTACTTC. This sequence encodes CASSLRTVYEQYF.

V is TRBV6-5 and J is TRBJ2-1; D gene uncertain. This CDR3 spans 15 amino acids. CDR1 and CDR2 from the germline V gene are MNHEY and SVGAGI. V lost 2 bases, J lost 1 base, and 9 bases lay in between. The CDR3 DNA reads as TGTGCCAGCAGTTACGGGCACTTGTCCTACAATGAGCAGTTCTTC. It yields the protein CASSYGHLSYNEQFF.

A few counts support this clonotype. The genes are TRBV9 and TRBJ2-3; D gene uncertain. The V end lost 0 bases, the J end lost 2 bases, and 16 bases lay between the germline ends. Germline values: CDR1 SGDLS, CDR2 YYNGEE. CDR3 length: 17 amino acids. The CDR3 coding sequence is TGTGCCAGCAGCGTAGAGACGAACATCGCCTCCACAGATACGCAGTATTTT. It codes for CASSVETNIASTDTQYF.